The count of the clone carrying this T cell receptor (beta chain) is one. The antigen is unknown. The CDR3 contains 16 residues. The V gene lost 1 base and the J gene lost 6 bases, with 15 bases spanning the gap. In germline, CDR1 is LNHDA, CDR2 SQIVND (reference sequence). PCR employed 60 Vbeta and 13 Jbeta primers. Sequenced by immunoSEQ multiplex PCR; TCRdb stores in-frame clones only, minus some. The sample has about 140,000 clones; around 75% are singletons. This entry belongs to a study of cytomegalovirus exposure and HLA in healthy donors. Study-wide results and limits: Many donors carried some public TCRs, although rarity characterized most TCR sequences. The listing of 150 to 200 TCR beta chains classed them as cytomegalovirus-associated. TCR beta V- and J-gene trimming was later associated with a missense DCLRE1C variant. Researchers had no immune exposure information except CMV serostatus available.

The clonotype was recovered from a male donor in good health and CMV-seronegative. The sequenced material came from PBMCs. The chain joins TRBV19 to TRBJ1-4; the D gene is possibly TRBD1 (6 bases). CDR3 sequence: CASSIVRGTYYEKLFF. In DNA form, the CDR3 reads TGTGCCAGTAGTATAGTCCGAGGGACATACTATGAAAAACTGTTTTTT.